The 19 T cell receptor beta chains reported below all come from one sample, sequenced in a study of human T cells and chemical hapten exposure. TCRdb processed the RACE reads anew with MiXCR; each CDR3 protein has one entry. This sample has roughly 380,000 distinct CDR3 sequences, with roughly 4.8% found just once. Described time point: patch test 1, 2 weeks after DPC sensitization. Described treatment: therapeutic diphenylcyclopropenone sensitization with weekly scalp DPC. The sample here was whole blood, taken in connection with sensitization to the hapten diphenylcyclopropenone (DPC). The receptors originated from a woman aged 45 to 65 with alopecia areata. Some clones in this sample may be carry-over from other donors' samples.

This clonotype has just a few counts. The chain carries TRBV3-1 and TRBJ2-1, with D unresolved. Trimming removed 0 bases from V and 8 bases from J, with 17 bases in between. CDR1 and CDR2 (germline): LGHDT, YNNKEL (reference sequence). The CDR3 covers 16 residues. The CDR3 sequence: CASSQEGKGLWDEQFF. CDR3 coding DNA: TGTGCCAGCAGCCAAGAAGGGAAAGGGTTATGGGATGAGCAGTTCTTC.

In its sample, this clonotype was seen many times. The genes are TRBV7-8 and TRBJ1-6; D possibly corresponds to TRBD1 (6 bases). The germline V gene has CDR1 SGHVS and CDR2 FQNEAQ. The CDR3 is made up of 15 amino acids. The V end was cut by 7 bases, the J end by 4 bases, with 14 bases between. As DNA, the CDR3 is TGTGCCAGCACCCCCAGGGACACTTATAATTCACCCCTCCACTTT. This translates into CASTPRDTYNSPLHF.

Ten or more counts support this clonotype. The gene calls are TRBV11-2 and TRBJ2-7; D could derive from TRBD1 or TRBD2 (5 bases each). The germline CDR1 and CDR2 sequences are SGHAT and FQNNGV. This CDR3 contains 15 residues. Trimming took off 5 bases at V and 2 bases at J, with 16 bases between the two ends. In DNA, the CDR3 is TGTGCCAGCAGCCTCGGCCCCGGGGCCGCCTACGAGCAGTACTTC. It translates to CASSLGPGAAYEQYF. Variable domain in full (rest from reference TRBV11-2 and TRBJ2-7): EAGVAQSPRYKIIEKRQSVAFWCNPISGHATLYWYQQILGQGPKLLIQFQNNGVVDDSQLPKDRFSAERLKGVDSTLKIQPAKLEDSAVYLCASSLGPGAAYEQYFGPGTRLTVT.

This clonotype was found a few times. The J gene is TRBJ2-2, the V gene TRBV3-1; 8 nucleotides match TRBD1. Germline trimming cut 4 bases from V and 11 bases from J; bases unmatched to any gene: 6. Looked up from germline, CDR1 is LGHDT and CDR2 is YNNKEL (reference sequence). This CDR3 comprises 13 residues. The CDR3: CASSPPDREELFF. For the CDR3, the DNA is TGTGCCAGCAGCCCCCCGGACAGGGAAGAGCTGTTTTTT.

At least ten counts were recorded for this clonotype. This chain connects TRBV7-9 to TRBJ2-3, with D maybe TRBD1 (5 bases). Trimming shortened V by 5 bases and J by 9 bases, and 21 bases separated the two germline ends. Germline CDR1 SEHNR, CDR2 FQNEAQ (reference sequence). The CDR3 has 15 amino acids. CDR3 DNA: TGTGCCAGCAGCCCCACAGGCCCCCCACAGACGACGCAGTATTTT. The encoded protein is CASSPTGPPQTTQYF.

This clonotype was observed many times. The rearrangement links TRBV19 to TRBJ1-5, with 7 nucleotides matching TRBD1. The CDR3 runs 15 residues. V dropped 6 bases and J dropped 0; count of bases not matched to a gene: 5. Germline V CDR1 and CDR2: LNHDA, SQIVND (reference sequence). The CDR3 region is CASRWDSYSNQPQHF. The CDR3, as DNA: TGTGCCAGTAGATGGGACAGCTATAGCAATCAGCCCCAGCATTTT.

As regards this clonotype: This CDR3 is missing its conserved last phenylalanine or tryptophan, likely due to a read error. The chain uses TRBV14 and TRBJ1-2; no clear D. The V gene's germline CDR1 is SGHDN and CDR2 FVKESK. Trimming cost V 3 bases and J 5 bases, with 10 bases left between them. The CDR3 runs to 13 residues. The CDR3 spells CASSQGIWYGYTL. DNA of the CDR3: TGTGCCAGCAGCCAGGGGATTTGGTATGGCTACACCTTA.

At least ten counts were recorded for this clonotype. The chain's CDR3 is CSAPQGTGGDIQYF. DNA of the CDR3: TGCAGTGCCCCACAGGGGACTGGAGGGGACATTCAGTACTTC. The V gene is TRBV20-1, the J gene TRBJ2-4; TRBD1 is a possible D gene (7 bases). Germline lookup yields CDR1 DFQATT and CDR2 SNEGSKA (reference sequence). The CDR3 sequence is 14 residues long. Trimming took 6 bases from V and 8 from J, leaving 20 bases between them.

This clonotype has a count of ten or more. The DNA for the CDR3 is TGTGCCACGAGAAGTTACAATGAGCAGTTCTTC. The encoded protein is CATRSYNEQFF. The chain employs TRBV10-3 and TRBJ2-1, with D hard to call. The V gene's germline CDR1 is ENHRY and CDR2 SYGVKD. The CDR3 sequence is 11 residues long. V gave up 10 bases and J gave up 4 bases, with 8 bases separating them.

This clonotype was observed many times. The chain uses TRBV21-1 and TRBJ1-1; whether TRBD1, the table's D call, matches the DNA was not checked. TRBV21-1 is noted as a pseudogene. The CDR3 consists of 13 residues. CDR3: CASSNGGRTEAFF. In DNA form, the CDR3 reads TGTGCCAGCAGCAACGGGGGGCGGACTGAAGCTTTCTTT.

This clonotype was counted between two and nine times. The chain employs TRBV28 and TRBJ1-1, with TRBD1 identical over 9 bases. V lost 5 bases, J lost 5 bases, and 9 bases stayed unmatched. CDR1 and CDR2 (germline): MDHEN, SYDVKM. CDR3 length equals 15 residues. The CDR3 reads CASSLLQGAKTEAFF. In DNA, the CDR3 is TGTGCCAGCAGTCTCCTACAGGGGGCTAAAACTGAAGCTTTCTTT.

At least ten counts were recorded for this clonotype. V gene TRBV30 combines with J gene TRBJ2-6; TRBD2 aligns across 10 bases. The germline V gene encodes CDR1 GTSNPN and CDR2 SVGIG (reference sequence). With V trimmed by 7 bases and J by 0 bases, 6 bases remained unmatched. CDR3 length: 16 residues. CDR3 in DNA: TGTGCCTTTATGACTAGCGGGCGCTCTGGGGCCAACGTCCTGACTTTC. It is translated as CAFMTSGRSGANVLTF.

The chain is built from TRBV21-1 and TRBJ1-2. TRBV21-1 is a pseudogene segment. The CDR3 extends over 17 amino acids. The DNA of the CDR3 is TGTGCCAGCAGCAAAAAGAGAGATGTCAGCAGGTTCTATGGCTACACCTTC. Translated, it gives CASSKKRDVSRFYGYTF.

This clonotype was detected a few times. The CDR3, as DNA: TGTGCCAGCAGCTTAACTACGTTCCACGAGCAGTACTTC. This codes for CASSLTTFHEQYF. The chain joins TRBV7-3 to TRBJ2-7; D not resolved. Germline V gives CDR1 SGHTA, CDR2 FQGTGA. Trimming left V 0 bases short and J 5 bases short, with 8 bases between. The CDR3 spans 13 residues.

This clonotype was found many times. The chain recombines TRBV3-1 with TRBJ1-6; D is unresolved. V lost 3 bases and J 8 bases, leaving 8 bases between the germline ends. The CDR3 has 13 residues. Germline CDR1 reads LGHDT; CDR2 reads YNNKEL (reference sequence). In nucleotides, the CDR3 is TGTGCCAGCAGCCAGGAGGCGTATTCACCCCTCCACTTT. It specifies CASSQEAYSPLHF.

This clonotype has ten or more counts. The rearrangement links TRBV27 to TRBJ2-5; 7 bases match TRBD2. V dropped 5 bases and J dropped 2; count of bases not matched to a gene: 5. This CDR3 has 14 residues. Germline CDR1 and CDR2: MNHEY and SMNVEV (reference sequence). CDR3 sequence: CASSGREGQETQYF. The CDR3 DNA follows: TGTGCCAGCAGTGGGAGGGAGGGGCAAGAGACCCAGTACTTC.

The V gene is TRBV5-4, the J gene TRBJ2-2; maybe TRBD2 (5 bases). The V end lost 0 bases, the J end lost 4 bases, and 16 bases lay between the germline ends. The CDR3 spans 17 residues. The germline CDR1 and CDR2 sequences are SGHNT and YYREEE (reference sequence). The CDR3 DNA is TGTGCCAGCAGCTTGGGGGCGGGCGGCGGAAGCACCGGGGAGCTGTTTTTT. This encodes CASSLGAGGGSTGELFF.

J is TRBJ2-7 and V is TRBV7-2, with TRBD2 identical over 11 bases. J gave up 6 bases and V 5 bases, and 12 bases lay outside the gene matches. The CDR3 has 16 residues. Germline CDR1 and CDR2: SGHTA and FQGNSA. In DNA form, the CDR3 reads TGTGCCAGCAGCCCTCTAGCGGGGGGCTTTATTCGCGAGCAGTACTTC. Translation gives CASSPLAGGFIREQYF.

The genes are TRBV7-9 and TRBJ1-1; possibly TRBD1 for D (5 bases). Trimming left V 1 base short and J 11 bases short, with 11 bases between. CDR3 length equals 12 residues. CDR1 and CDR2 from the germline V gene are SEHNR and FQNEAQ (reference sequence). The CDR3 DNA is TGTGCCAGCAGCTTAGGGGACCCGAAGGCTTTCTTT. Translation gives CASSLGDPKAFF. The full variable domain, with the rest looked up from reference TRBV7-9 and TRBJ1-1, is DTGVSQNPRHKITKRGQNVTFRCDPISEHNRLYWYRQTLGQGPEFLTYFQNEAQLEKSRLLSDRFSAERPKGSFSTLEIQRTEQGDSAMYLCASSLGDPKAFFGQGTRLTVV.